This T cell receptor beta chain emerged from a study of T cells expressing NK-cell markers. Germline values: CDR1 MGHRA, CDR2 YSYEKL. CDR3 size: 15 residues. UMI-tagged 5'RACE template switching yielded the TCR beta cDNA. From its re-call of the 5' RACE reads, TCRdb lists each CDR3 protein once, without DNA. Its listing shows 150,000 to 200,000 distinct CDR3 sequences. The specimen was blood T cells: a sorted CD56 or NKG2C T cell subset, CD4+ or CD8+ T cells, or bulk PBMC T cells (not recorded which). The sequence was obtained from a man between 18 and 69 years old in good health. This chain connects TRBV4-1 to TRBJ1-4. The CDR3 sequence is CASSPLWGTNEKLFF.